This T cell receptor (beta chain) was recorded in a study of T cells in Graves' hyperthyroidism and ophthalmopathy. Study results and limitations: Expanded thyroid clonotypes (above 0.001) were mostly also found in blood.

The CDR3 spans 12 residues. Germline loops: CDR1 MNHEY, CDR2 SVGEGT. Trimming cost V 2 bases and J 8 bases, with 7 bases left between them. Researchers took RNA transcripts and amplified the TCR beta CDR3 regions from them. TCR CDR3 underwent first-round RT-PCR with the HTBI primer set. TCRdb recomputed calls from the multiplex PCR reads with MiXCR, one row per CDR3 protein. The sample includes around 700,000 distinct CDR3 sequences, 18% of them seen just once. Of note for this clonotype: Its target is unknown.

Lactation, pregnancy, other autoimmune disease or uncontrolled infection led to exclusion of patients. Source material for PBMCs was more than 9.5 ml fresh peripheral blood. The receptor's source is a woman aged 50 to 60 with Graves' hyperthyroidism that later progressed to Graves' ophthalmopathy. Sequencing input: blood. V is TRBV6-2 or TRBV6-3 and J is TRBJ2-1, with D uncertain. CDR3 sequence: CASSYPGHEQFF. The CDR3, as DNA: TGTGCCAGCAGTTACCCCGGTCATGAGCAGTTCTTC.